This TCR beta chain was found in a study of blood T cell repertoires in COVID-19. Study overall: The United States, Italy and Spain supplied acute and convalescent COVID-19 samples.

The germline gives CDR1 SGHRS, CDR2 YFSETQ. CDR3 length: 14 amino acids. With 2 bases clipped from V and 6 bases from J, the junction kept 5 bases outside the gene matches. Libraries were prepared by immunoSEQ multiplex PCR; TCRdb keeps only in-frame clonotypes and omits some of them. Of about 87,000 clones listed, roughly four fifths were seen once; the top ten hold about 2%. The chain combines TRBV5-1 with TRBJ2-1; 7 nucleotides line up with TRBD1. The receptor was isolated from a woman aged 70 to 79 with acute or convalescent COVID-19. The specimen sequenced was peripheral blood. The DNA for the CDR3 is TGCGCCAGCAGCTTACAGGGGCCGGGCAATGAGCAGTTCTTC. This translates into CASSLQGPGNEQFF.